The 29 T cell receptor beta chains below were found in one sample sequenced in a study of T cells after yellow fever vaccination. From the 5' RACE reads, TCRdb called clonotypes with MiXCR, one entry per CDR3 protein. In the table there are 500,000 to 650,000 distinct CDR3 sequences, 17% of which are singletons. The sequences come from PBMCs, collected more than 4 days after the first yellow fever vaccination. The receptors shown here come from a young man who received the YFV17D yellow fever vaccine.

In this sample, this clonotype turned up a few times. The chain employs TRBV5-1 and TRBJ2-2, with D tentatively TRBD1 (5 bases). The CDR3 consists of 12 residues. Trimming removed 4 bases at V and 7 bases at J, with 8 bases between. Germline CDR1 reads SGHRS; CDR2 reads YFSETQ. The chain's CDR3 is CASSPQGGELFF. The CDR3 coding sequence is TGCGCCAGCAGCCCTCAGGGCGGGGAGCTGTTTTTT.

This chain links TRBV7-2 with TRBJ1-1, with D perhaps TRBD1 (6 bases). This CDR3 contains 14 residues. Germline V lookup: CDR1 SGHTA, CDR2 FQGNSA. V was cut by 5 bases and J by 3 bases, with 13 bases left in between. The CDR3 DNA reads TGTGCCAGCAGCGCCTCACAGGGTTACACTGAAGCTTTCTTT. Translated, it gives CASSASQGYTEAFF.

The chain employs TRBV7-3 and TRBJ2-5; 13 bases line up with TRBD2. Trimming cost V 1 base and J 0 bases; bases outside gene matches: 11. The CDR3 runs to 20 residues. Germline assignment: CDR1 SGHTA and CDR2 FQGTGA. This chain's CDR3 is CASSLRWRTSGGPYQETQYF. CDR3 DNA sequence: TGTGCCAGCAGCTTAAGATGGAGGACTAGCGGGGGACCGTACCAAGAGACCCAGTACTTC.

This clonotype was counted only a few times. J is TRBJ2-2 and V is TRBV20-1; 11 nucleotides agree with TRBD2. J gave up 3 bases and V 6 bases, and 9 bases lay outside the gene matches. CDR1 and CDR2 (germline): DFQATT, SNEGSKA (reference sequence). The CDR3 length is 16 residues. The CDR3 loop reads CSAHPLAGAHTGELFF. The CDR3 DNA follows: TGCAGTGCCCACCCACTAGCGGGGGCGCACACCGGGGAGCTGTTTTTT.

The chain carries TRBV12-3 or TRBV12-4 and TRBJ2-1, with D hard to call. CDR3 length: 13 amino acids. V was cut by 8 bases and J by 3 bases, with 11 bases left in between. CDR3 DNA: TGTGCCAGCGGTAGGGTGGGCTACAATGAGCAGTTCTTC. It encodes CASGRVGYNEQFF.

This chain uses TRBV7-2 with TRBJ1-5; D gene uncertain. Trimming removed 2 bases at V and 6 bases at J, with 8 bases between. Per the germline V gene, CDR1 is SGHTA and CDR2 is FQGNSA. This CDR3 comprises 13 residues. The CDR3 region has the DNA TGTGCCAGCAGCTTAAACTTTCTTCAGCCCCAGCATTTT. Residues: CASSLNFLQPQHF.

The chain joins TRBV6-1 to TRBJ1-1; D is possibly TRBD1 (5 bases). CDR1 and CDR2 from the germline V gene are MNHNS and SASEGT. The CDR3 is made up of 15 amino acids. With 4 bases removed from V and 1 base from J, the gap between germline ends came to 13 bases. This CDR3 is CASSAIGAGNTEAFF. CDR3 DNA sequence: TGTGCCAGCAGTGCTATAGGGGCCGGGAACACTGAAGCTTTCTTT.

This rearrangement joins TRBV5-1 to TRBJ2-3, with D possibly TRBD1 on 6 matching bases. CDR3 length: 16 residues. Germline CDR1 is SGHRS and CDR2 is YFSETQ. V dropped 0 bases and J dropped 2 bases, with 13 bases sitting between them. CDR3 DNA sequence: TGCGCCAGCAGCTTGGGGCAGGGACAAATCACAGATACGCAGTATTTT. Translation gives CASSLGQGQITDTQYF.

This chain uses TRBV12-3 or TRBV12-4 with TRBJ1-2; tentative D call: TRBD1 (5 bases). CDR3 size: 15 residues. Trimming took 0 bases from V and 4 from J, leaving 12 bases between them. The CDR3 DNA is TGTGCCAGCAGTTTAGCCAGGGATAGGTTCTATGGCTACACCTTC. Its protein is CASSLARDRFYGYTF.

A few counts support this clonotype. The rearrangement uses TRBV6-5 and TRBJ2-7; no clear D. The CDR3 consists of 15 residues. Germline CDR1 is MNHEY and CDR2 is SVGAGI. Trimming removed 5 bases from V and 4 bases from J, with 18 bases in between. For the CDR3, the DNA is TGTGCCAGCAGTCCCTCGATTTTACCGGGTTACGAGCAGTACTTC. Protein product: CASSPSILPGYEQYF.

This clonotype showed up just a few times. The chain joins TRBV5-1 to TRBJ2-2; either TRBD1 or TRBD2 may fit D (5 bases each). V lost 5 bases, J lost 0 bases, and 11 bases lay in between. Germline-derived CDR1 and CDR2 are SGHRS and YFSETQ. The CDR3 sequence is 15 residues long. The CDR3 nucleotides read TGCGCCAGCAGGTGGGGACGTCCGAACACCGGGGAGCTGTTTTTT. The encoded protein is CASRWGRPNTGELFF. Full variable domain (outside the CDR3, taken from reference TRBV5-1 and TRBJ2-2): KAGVTQTPRYLIKTRGQQVTLSCSPISGHRSVSWYQQTPGQGLQFLFEYFSETQRNKGNFPGRFSGRQFSNSRSEMNVSTLELGDSALYLCASRWGRPNTGELFFGEGSRLTVL.

The chain has TRBV12-3 or TRBV12-4 and TRBJ1-2, with 9 nucleotides matching TRBD1. The CDR3 covers 14 residues. After removal of 2 bases from V and 7 bases from J, the junction contained 5 bases not matched to a gene. The DNA for the CDR3 is TGTGCCAGCAGTTTAAGGGACAGGGTTCCTGGCTACACCTTC. It specifies CASSLRDRVPGYTF.

This clonotype has just a few counts. V gene TRBV12-3 or TRBV12-4 combines with J gene TRBJ2-7, with D possibly being TRBD2 (6 bases). Trimming shortened V by 6 bases and J by 2 bases, and 14 bases separated the two germline ends. There are 14 residues in the CDR3. CDR3 loop: CASSLIGGTYEQYF. The CDR3 nucleotides are TGTGCCAGCAGCCTAATCGGCGGGACCTACGAGCAGTACTTC.

This clonotype was recorded at least ten times. This chain joins TRBV19 and TRBJ2-7; no clear D. Trimming left V 3 bases short and J 7 bases short, with 13 bases between. The CDR3 spans 13 residues. The V gene's germline CDR1 is LNHDA and CDR2 SQIVND (reference sequence). The CDR3 region has the DNA TGTGCCAGTAGTATTCGTGCCGCTTGGGAGCAGTACTTC. Translating it yields CASSIRAAWEQYF. The full variable domain, completed using reference TRBV19 and TRBJ2-7, is DGGITQSPKYLFRKEGQNVTLSCEQNLNHDAMYWYRQDPGQGLRLIYYSQIVNDFQKGDIAEGYSVSREKKESFPLTVTSAQKNPTAFYLCASSIRAAWEQYFGPGTRLTVT.

In its sample, this clonotype was seen a few times. This chain connects TRBV12-3 or TRBV12-4 to TRBJ1-1; D is undetermined. The CDR3 contains 12 residues. The ends were cut back, 5 bases at V and 11 bases at J, with 15 bases in the middle. The CDR3 DNA is TGTGCCAGCAGTCCAGACCGGAGCCGGGCTTTCTTT. Translation: CASSPDRSRAFF.

The rearrangement joins TRBV7-2 to TRBJ2-5, with unresolved D. The CDR3 loop spans 14 amino acids. CDR1 and CDR2 (germline): SGHTA, FQGNSA. The V end lost 3 bases, the J end lost 4 bases, and 12 bases lay between the germline ends. The CDR3 DNA sequence: TGTGCCAGCAGCTTTGTAACGGTCCGAGAGACCCAGTACTTC. It specifies CASSFVTVRETQYF.

This clonotype showed up just a few times. The V and J genes are TRBV5-6 and TRBJ1-3; a possible D gene is TRBD1 (5 bases). The V end lost 2 bases, the J end lost 1 base, and 19 bases lay between the germline ends. This CDR3 region has 18 residues. The V gene's germline CDR1 is SGHDT and CDR2 YYEEEE. The CDR3 coding sequence is TGTGCCAGCAGCTTTGTGTCCCGGTTTGGGGGATCTGGAAACACCATATATTTT. Amino acids: CASSFVSRFGGSGNTIYF.

This clonotype occurred a few times. The V and J genes are TRBV24-1 and TRBJ2-2; unclear D gene. Per germline, CDR1 KGHDR and CDR2 SFDVKD. V was clipped by 0 bases and J by 6 bases, with 4 bases between them. The CDR3 loop spans 13 amino acids. The CDR3 here is CATSDLRSGELFF. CDR3 DNA: TGTGCCACCAGTGATTTGAGGTCCGGGGAGCTGTTTTTT.

There are a few counts of this clonotype. This chain links TRBV4-1 with TRBJ2-1, with D uncertain. Trimming left V 0 bases short and J 9 bases short, with 9 bases between. The CDR3 sequence is 13 residues long. The germline CDR1 and CDR2 sequences are MGHRA and YSYEKL. For the CDR3, the DNA is TGCGCCAGCAGCCAAGAGGGGTTTGGTGAGCAGTTCTTC. Protein sequence: CASSQEGFGEQFF.

This clonotype was counted only a few times. V and J are TRBV5-6 and TRBJ2-7, with D maybe TRBD1 (5 bases). Germline V gene sequence: CDR1 SGHDT, CDR2 YYEEEE. This CDR3 has 12 amino acids. V lost 4 bases, J lost 6 bases, and 11 bases lay in between. The CDR3 DNA reads TGTGCCAGCAGCCCCAATAGGGGCGAGCAGTACTTC. Encoded protein: CASSPNRGEQYF.

This chain joins TRBV4-2 and TRBJ1-2; TRBD1 might be the D (5 bases). The germline CDR1 and CDR2 sequences are LGHNA and YNFKEQ. Trimming shortened V by 3 bases and J by 6 bases, and 17 bases separated the two germline ends. There are 15 residues in the CDR3. The CDR3 sequence: CASSQETADFDGYTF. In nucleotides, the CDR3 is TGTGCCAGCAGCCAGGAGACAGCAGACTTCGATGGCTACACCTTC.

This clonotype has a handful of counts. The chain joins TRBV6-1 to TRBJ1-4, with no clear D. V shed 6 bases and J shed 5 bases, with 13 bases lying between them. Per the germline V gene, CDR1 is MNHNS and CDR2 is SASEGT. The CDR3 length is 14 residues. CDR3 sequence reads: CASSGSDRNEKLFF. Here the CDR3 DNA reads TGTGCCAGCAGCGGATCGGACCGGAATGAAAAACTGTTTTTT.

The CDR3 region has the DNA TGCGCCAGCAGCCAAGACTGGACAGTCAATTCACCCCTCCACTTT. Amino acid sequence: CASSQDWTVNSPLHF. J is TRBJ1-6 and V is TRBV4-3; D might be TRBD1 (6 bases). CDR1 and CDR2 (germline): LGHNA, YSLEER. This CDR3 has 15 amino acids. V lost 0 bases and J 7 bases, leaving 10 bases between the germline ends.

The rearrangement joins TRBV19 to TRBJ1-1; 8 positions agree with TRBD1. The J segment lost 1 base and the V segment lost 5 bases, leaving 6 bases of the junction unmatched. The CDR3 loop spans 15 amino acids. Germline CDR1 is LNHDA and CDR2 is SQIVND (reference sequence). The CDR3 loop is CASSAPGQENTEAFF. The CDR3 DNA sequence: TGTGCCAGTAGTGCGCCGGGACAGGAGAACACTGAAGCTTTCTTT.

The chain has TRBV9 and TRBJ2-1; D is ambiguous. Germline CDR1 is SGDLS and CDR2 is YYNGEE. V was shortened by 4 bases and J by 9 bases, with 11 bases between the two germline ends. The CDR3 covers 12 residues. The chain's CDR3 is CASSPNYGEQFF. CDR3 bases: TGTGCCAGCAGCCCCAACTACGGTGAGCAGTTCTTC.

The rearrangement joins TRBV12-3 or TRBV12-4 to TRBJ1-5, with TRBD1 identical over 8 bases. The CDR3 length is 17 residues. The ends lost 4 bases at V and 2 bases at J; junction bases unmatched: 10. CDR3: CASSSSFPGQGNQPQHF. The CDR3 coding sequence is TGTGCCAGCAGTTCTTCTTTCCCGGGACAGGGCAATCAGCCCCAGCATTTT.

The chain recombines TRBV7-9 with TRBJ2-3; D gene uncertain. Trimming removed 4 bases at V and 3 bases at J, with 14 bases between. Germline CDR1 reads SEHNR; CDR2 reads FQNEAQ (reference sequence). The CDR3 is made up of 15 amino acids. The CDR3 region has the DNA TGTGCCAGCAGCTGGACGGTCGATTCGACAGATACGCAGTATTTT. Protein: CASSWTVDSTDTQYF.

The chain is built from TRBV5-4 and TRBJ2-1, with D unclear. CDR1 SGHNT and CDR2 YYREEE come from the germline V gene (reference sequence). This CDR3 spans 14 amino acids. Trimming shortened V by 0 bases and J by 3 bases, and 7 bases separated the two germline ends. The CDR3 region is CASSLGGYYNEQFF. For the CDR3, the DNA is TGTGCCAGCAGCTTGGGTGGCTACTACAATGAGCAGTTCTTC.

The J gene is TRBJ2-7, the V gene TRBV18; D may be TRBD1 (6 bases). This CDR3 region has 14 residues. The V gene lost 6 bases and the J gene lost 2 bases, with 14 bases spanning the gap. Germline V gives CDR1 KGHSH, CDR2 LQKENI. The CDR3: CASSTGKGAYEQYF. The CDR3 DNA follows: TGTGCCAGCTCCACGGGGAAGGGGGCCTACGAGCAGTACTTC.